This is a list of T cell receptor beta chains from one sample in a study of cytomegalovirus exposure and HLA in healthy donors. The protocol was immunoSEQ multiplex PCR, while the TCRdb copy is restricted to in-frame clones and leaves out a portion. The data hold around 58,000 clones, with approximately 80% observed a single time. Sequencing was performed on PBMCs. Receptor source: a female donor in good health and CMV-seronegative. Each CDR3 is given with its conserved first and last residue.

V gene: TRBV7-9
CDR3 protein: CASSSDTYYEQYF

V gene: TRBV7-9
CDR3 protein: CASRHNREASDTQYF

V gene: TRBV11-2
CDR3 protein: CASSPPRGSPNEKLFF

V gene: TRBV13
CDR3 protein: CASSAGLNQPQHF

V gene: TRBV5-8
CDR3 protein: CAREDRGSGAFF

V gene: TRBV9
CDR3 protein: CASSVVGANTEAFF

V gene: TRBV19
CDR3 protein: CASSIRGQGGETQYF

V gene: TRBV7-2
CDR3 protein: CASSPERPGTGVGYTF

V gene: TRBV2
CDR3 protein: CASSSTGYTGELFF

V gene: TRBV10-3
CDR3 protein: CAISGRGQAVVTDTQYF

V gene: TRBV9
CDR3 protein: CASSVGPRASGYNEQFF

V gene: TRBV28
CDR3 protein: CASSSGAGVIHGYTF

V gene: TRBV11-2
CDR3 protein: CASSLRGDRSGNSPLHF

V gene: TRBV15
CDR3 protein: CATSRDWTGGGTDTQYF

V gene: TRBV28
CDR3 protein: CASSSGLLTDTQYF

V gene: TRBV11-1
CDR3 protein: CASSLDLAGQELFF

V gene: TRBV7-3
CDR3 protein: CASSLNRDRSNTGELFF

V gene: TRBV5-1
CDR3 protein: CASSSTLTYEQYF

V gene: TRBV6-1
CDR3 protein: CASSAGTSGGYTDTQYF

V gene: TRBV6-1
CDR3 protein: CASRSGTSGNNEQFF

V gene: TRBV2
CDR3 protein: CASLGQGAGDEKLFF

V gene: TRBV6-5
CDR3 protein: CASSYSRREKLFF

V gene: TRBV2
CDR3 protein: CASSERRGATDTQYF

V gene: TRBV6-1
CDR3 protein: CASRLFGNQPQHF

V gene: TRBV7-9
CDR3 protein: CASSPNHLLDYNEQFF

V gene: TRBV9
CDR3 protein: CASSVVDRAGEQYF

V gene: TRBV10-3
CDR3 protein: CAISPGQGITDTQYF

V gene: TRBV28
CDR3 protein: CASSSPGQGRSSNQPQHF

V gene: TRBV20-1
CDR3 protein: CTRNGDTEAFF

V gene: TRBV5-5
CDR3 protein: CASSLGGVNSNQPQHF

V gene: TRBV4-3
CDR3 protein: CASSQDQGSIYEQYF

V gene: TRBV27
CDR3 protein: CASSPGQGVYNEQFF

V gene: TRBV5-1
CDR3 protein: CASSLSGTGLSRNSPLHF

V gene: TRBV4-1
CDR3 protein: CASSQDWGDGYTF

V gene: TRBV5-1
CDR3 protein: CASSLPGSTDTQYF